This section outlines one T cell receptor beta chain sequence together with its context. Its antigen is still unknown. From germline, CDR1 is MNHEY and CDR2 SVGAGI. This CDR3 is built from 15 residues. Trimming pared 0 bases from V and 2 bases from J, leaving 9 bases between. Produced via immunoSEQ multiplex PCR; TCRdb's table is partial and in-frame only. This sample carries 100,000 to 150,000 clones, about 92% of them seen once, and the ten largest clones take 1.1%. This sample is part of a study of T cell responses to AZD1222 COVID-19 vaccine. The overall study: Researchers grouped second doses given at about 4 or about 12 weeks into one pool. Findings of the study overall: Clonal diversity was possibly underestimated; the donors were predominantly white British and more often female. Within unmutated variant regions lay the reported targets of nearly half of spike-specific TCRs.

Source: peripheral blood, taken on day 0 of AZD1222 vaccination. The sequence came from an adult in good health. J is TRBJ2-3 and V is TRBV6-5; D unclear. The CDR3 DNA is TGTGCCAGCAGTTACTCGTCCGGCTACACAGATACGCAGTATTTT. It translates to CASSYSSGYTDTQYF.